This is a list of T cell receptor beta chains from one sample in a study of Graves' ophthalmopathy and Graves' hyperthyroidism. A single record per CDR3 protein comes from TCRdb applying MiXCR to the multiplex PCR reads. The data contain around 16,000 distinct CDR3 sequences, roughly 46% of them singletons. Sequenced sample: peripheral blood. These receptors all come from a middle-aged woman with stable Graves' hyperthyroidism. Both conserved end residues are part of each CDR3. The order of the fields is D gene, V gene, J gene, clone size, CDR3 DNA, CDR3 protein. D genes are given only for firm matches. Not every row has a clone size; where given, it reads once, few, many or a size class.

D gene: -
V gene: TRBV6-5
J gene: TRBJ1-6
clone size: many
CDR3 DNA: TGTGCCAGCAGTTACTCACAGGGTAATTCACCCCTCCACTTT
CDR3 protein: CASSYSQGNSPLHF

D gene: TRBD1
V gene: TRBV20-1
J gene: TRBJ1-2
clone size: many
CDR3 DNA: TGCAGTGCTAGAGATTGGGACAGGGTGGATGGCTACACCTTC
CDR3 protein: CSARDWDRVDGYTF

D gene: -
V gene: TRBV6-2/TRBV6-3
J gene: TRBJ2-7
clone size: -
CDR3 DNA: TGTGCCAGCAGTACCGGGACAACGAACACCGGGGAGCAGTACTTC
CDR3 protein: CASSTGTTNTGEQYF

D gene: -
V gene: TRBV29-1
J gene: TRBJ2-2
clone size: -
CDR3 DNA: TGCAGCGTTACGCCAGACAACACCGGGGAGCTGTTTTTT
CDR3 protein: CSVTPDNTGELFF

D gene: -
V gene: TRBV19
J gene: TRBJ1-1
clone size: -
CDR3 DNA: TGTGCCAGTAGTCCATACGCCGGACAGCTACTCCCTGAAGCTTTCTTT
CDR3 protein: CASSPYAGQLLPEAFF

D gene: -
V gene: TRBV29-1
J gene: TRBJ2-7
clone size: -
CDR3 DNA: TGCAGCGTTCAGGACAGCCAGTATGGGCAGTACTTC
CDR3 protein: CSVQDSQYGQYF

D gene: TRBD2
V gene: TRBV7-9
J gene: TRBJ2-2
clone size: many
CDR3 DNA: TGTGCCAGCAGCTCTACCGCGGGAGGCCTCAACGGGGAGCTGTTTTTT
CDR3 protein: CASSSTAGGLNGELFF

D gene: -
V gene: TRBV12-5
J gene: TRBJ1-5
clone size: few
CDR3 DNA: TGTGCTAGCTCGTGGGCGATTAATCAGCCCCAGCATTTT
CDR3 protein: CASSWAINQPQHF

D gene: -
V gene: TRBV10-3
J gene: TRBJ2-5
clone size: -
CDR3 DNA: TGTGCCATCAGTGAGTCGTGGGACGGTCAGCCCCAGTACTTC
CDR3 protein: CAISESWDGQPQYF

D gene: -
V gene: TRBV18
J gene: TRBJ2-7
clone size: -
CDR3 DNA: TGTGCCAGCTCACCACCGGTATGGTTAGCGGAACCTTACGAGCAGTACTTC
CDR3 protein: CASSPPVWLAEPYEQYF

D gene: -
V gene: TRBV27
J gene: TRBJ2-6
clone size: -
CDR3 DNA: TGTGCCAGCAGTTTACTGCACTCTGGGGCCAACGTCCTGACTTTC
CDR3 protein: CASSLLHSGANVLTF

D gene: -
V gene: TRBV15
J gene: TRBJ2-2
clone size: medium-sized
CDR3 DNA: TGTGCCACCAGCACCACGTCCGGATACACCGGGGAGCTGTTTTTT
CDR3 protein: CATSTTSGYTGELFF

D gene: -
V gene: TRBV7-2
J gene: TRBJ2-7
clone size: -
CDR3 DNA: TGTGCCAGCGGCTTCGGAGGCGCTGCCTACGAGCAGTACTTC
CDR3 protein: CASGFGGAAYEQYF

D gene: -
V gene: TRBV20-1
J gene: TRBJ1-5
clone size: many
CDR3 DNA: TGCAGTGCTAGGGGACATAGCAATCAGCCCCAGCATTTT
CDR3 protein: CSARGHSNQPQHF

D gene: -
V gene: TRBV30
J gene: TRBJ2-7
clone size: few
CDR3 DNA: TGTGCCTGGAGTTTGTACAGCTACGAGCAGTACTTC
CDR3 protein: CAWSLYSYEQYF